These 5 T cell receptor beta chains came from one sample sequenced in a study of T cell responses to AZD1222 COVID-19 vaccine. Profiled with immunoSEQ multiplex PCR; TCRdb holds only in-frame clones, not every one. The sample holds 90,000 to 120,000 clones, about 92% seen once. The specimen comprised peripheral blood, sampled on day 0 of AZD1222 vaccination. The receptors were sampled from an adult in good health.

In its sample, this clone was seen once. This chain joins TRBV28 and TRBJ2-1; 12 nucleotides line up with TRBD1. Germline V gene sequence: CDR1 MDHEN, CDR2 SYDVKM. The CDR3 spans 17 residues. V lost 3 bases and J lost 5; bases outside the gene matches: 8. The CDR3 DNA reads TGTGCCAGCAGTTTCCGGGACAGGGGGCAGGACAACAATGAGCAGTTCTTC. It is translated as CASSFRDRGQDNNEQFF.

DNA of the CDR3: TGTGCCAGCAGCTTAGGTCCGGGTTTTTACGAGCAGTACTTC. This translates into CASSLGPGFYEQYF. The rearrangement joins TRBV11-3 to TRBJ2-7; D gene ambiguous. Germline V gives CDR1 SGHNT, CDR2 YENEEA. This CDR3 is built from 14 residues. V was pared by 1 base and J by 4 bases, with 11 bases between.

This chain uses TRBV13 with TRBJ1-3; the match to TRBD1 covers 7 bases. Per germline, CDR1 PRHDT and CDR2 FYEKMQ (reference sequence). The V gene end was trimmed by 1 base and the J gene end by 2 bases; junction bases not matched to a gene: 5. The CDR3 runs 16 residues. DNA of the CDR3: TGTGCCAGCAGCTTAGCGGCAGGGGGAACTGGAAACACCATATATTTT. This sequence encodes CASSLAAGGTGNTIYF.

The chain joins TRBV4-1 to TRBJ2-7; 13 nucleotides agree with TRBD2. In germline, CDR1 is MGHRA, CDR2 YSYEKL. The CDR3 length is 18 residues. The junction had 6 bases not matched to a gene; V was cut back by 0 bases and J by 1 base. CDR3 protein: CASSQERLAGGRSYEQYF. DNA for the CDR3: TGCGCCAGCAGCCAAGAGAGACTAGCGGGAGGCCGATCCTACGAGCAGTACTTC.

The chain uses TRBV7-8 and TRBJ1-2; D ambiguous. Germline CDR1 reads SGHVS; CDR2 reads FQNEAQ. The CDR3 length is 12 residues. V was trimmed by 3 bases and J by 4 bases, leaving 6 bases between them. The CDR3: CASSFSLYGYTF. The DNA for the CDR3 is TGTGCCAGCAGCTTTTCGCTCTATGGCTACACCTTC.